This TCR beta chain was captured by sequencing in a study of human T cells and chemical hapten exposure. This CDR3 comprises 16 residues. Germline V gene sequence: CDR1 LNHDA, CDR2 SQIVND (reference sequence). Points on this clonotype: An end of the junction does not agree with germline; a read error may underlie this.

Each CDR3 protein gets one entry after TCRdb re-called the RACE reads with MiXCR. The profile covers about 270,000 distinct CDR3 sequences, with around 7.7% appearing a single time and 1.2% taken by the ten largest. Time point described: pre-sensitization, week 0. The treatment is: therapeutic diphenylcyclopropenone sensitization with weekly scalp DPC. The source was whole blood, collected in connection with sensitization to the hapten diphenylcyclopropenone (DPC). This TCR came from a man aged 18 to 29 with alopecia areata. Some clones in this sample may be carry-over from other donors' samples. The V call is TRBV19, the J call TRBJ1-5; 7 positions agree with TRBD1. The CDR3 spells CASTRGTVSSNRPQHF. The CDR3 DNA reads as TGTGCCAGTACCAGAGGGACAGTCTCTAGCAATCGGCCCCAGCATTTT.